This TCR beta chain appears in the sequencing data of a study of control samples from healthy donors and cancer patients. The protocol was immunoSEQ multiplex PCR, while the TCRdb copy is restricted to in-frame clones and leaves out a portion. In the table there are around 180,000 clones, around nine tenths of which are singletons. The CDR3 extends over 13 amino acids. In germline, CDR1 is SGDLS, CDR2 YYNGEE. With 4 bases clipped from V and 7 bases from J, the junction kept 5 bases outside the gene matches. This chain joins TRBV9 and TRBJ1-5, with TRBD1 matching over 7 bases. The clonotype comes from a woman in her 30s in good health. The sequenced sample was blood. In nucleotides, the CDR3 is TGTGCCAGCAGCACAACAGGGGAACAGCCCCAGCATTTT. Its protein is CASSTTGEQPQHF.